Detailed here is one T cell receptor beta chain. The clone's antigen remains unknown. The data were taken from a study of T cells expressing NK-cell markers (TCRdb year 2020). With respect to the entire study: Three sorted T-cell subsets (CD3+CD56+NKG2C+, CD3+CD56+NKG2C- and CD3+CD56-NKG2C+) from under ten donors had their TCR beta-chain repertoires profiled. Among the eight sequenced donors, only one was HCMV-seronegative, while the other seven were HCMV-seropositive. The eight sequenced donors were randomly selected healthy volunteers, three men and five women. Illumina HiSeq 2000/2500, MiSeq or NextSeq was used to sequence libraries as 2 x 150 bp reads. Broader findings and caveats from the paper: Whether the expanded NKG2C-expressing T cell clones were specific for HCMV antigens was left unclear. For about 6 donors, the dominant CD3+CD56+NKG2C+ clonotypes were among the top 10 CD8+ clonotypes and accounted for 1.0-7.0% of CD8+ T cells. Those dominant clonotypes were again the most abundant among CD3+CD56-NKG2C+ cells in a handful of donors, at about 25-60.1%.

A commercial ELISA kit detecting HCMV-specific IgG in serum was used to determine HCMV serostatus. Ficoll density gradient centrifugation was used to isolate peripheral blood mononuclear cells from blood. Reading from cysteine to phenylalanine, the CDR3 counts 15 amino acids. DNA was not recorded. CDR1 and CDR2, looked up from the germline V gene, are SGHRS and YFSETQ. Data came from an Illumina HiSeq 2000. TCR beta cDNA libraries were made by 5'RACE template switching that added a universal primer site and unique molecular identifiers. cDNA synthesis was primed from the TCR beta constant segment, followed by two successive PCR amplification steps. The paper's data handling went like this. MIGEC handled demultiplexing of the reads and grouping by UMI, while MiTCR was used to assemble and quantify clonotypes. To exclude erroneous sequences, any TCR cDNA sequence not supported by at least two reads was discarded. The tcR package was used for downstream repertoire analysis, with clonotypes matched between fractions based on CDR3 nucleotide sequence plus V segment. VDJmatch was used to annotate antigen specificity against VDJdb, with one amino acid substitution in CDR3 allowed. After TCRdb reprocessed the reads, each CDR3 protein sequence was kept as one row, without DNA. V and J calls and clone size were set by TCRdb, not the authors. This sample's table carries roughly 380,000 distinct CDR3 sequences. The ten largest make up roughly 5.2% of the sample.

The rearrangement joined TRBV5-1 to TRBJ1-1; TCRdb selects TRBD1, and the lack of DNA leaves this call unchecked. This TCR was sampled from a man aged 18-69 years in good health. Sequencing used blood T cells: a sorted CD56 or NKG2C T cell subset, CD4+ or CD8+ T cells, or bulk PBMC T cells (not recorded which). The CDR3 reads CASSLRTGQRTEAFF. The entire variable domain, with the stretches around the CDR3 drawn from the reference TRBV5-1 and TRBJ1-1 proteins, is KAGVTQTPRYLIKTRGQQVTLSCSPISGHRSVSWYQQTPGQGLQFLFEYFSETQRNKGNFPGRFSGRQFSNSRSEMNVSTLELGDSALYLCASSLRTGQRTEAFFGQGTRLTVV.